Listed here are 27 T cell receptor beta chains from one sample, sequenced in a study of cytomegalovirus exposure and HLA in healthy donors. With 60 Vbeta and 13 Jbeta primers, the PCR was carried out. Data came from immunoSEQ multiplex PCR; TCRdb stores just in-frame clones and leaves some out. The sample shows under 250,000 clones, 82% of them seen only once. Sequencing used PBMCs. These receptors were obtained from a man aged 40-50 years in good health and CMV-seropositive.

This clone showed up just a few times. The chain employs TRBV7-8 and TRBJ2-7; 8 bases agree with TRBD2. This CDR3 has 16 residues. CDR1 is SGHVS and CDR2 is FQNEAQ in the germline V gene. V lost 3 bases to trimming and J lost 5 bases; unmatched junction nucleotides: 12. Written as DNA, the CDR3 is TGTGCCAGCAGCTTCCACGGTCAAGCGGGAGTCGACGAGCAGTACGTC. The encoded protein is CASSFHGQAGVDEQYV.

The chain is built from TRBV11-3 and TRBJ2-1; possibly TRBD1 for D (6 bases). V gave up 5 bases and J gave up 10 bases, with 15 bases separating them. Germline V gene data show CDR1 as SGHNT and CDR2 as YENEEA. The CDR3 has 13 amino acids. CDR3 protein: CASSLKPGQEQFF. CDR3 nucleotide sequence: TGTGCCAGCAGCCTTAAGCCGGGACAAGAGCAGTTCTTC.

The chain has TRBV5-4 and TRBJ1-2; no clear D. Germline assignment: CDR1 SGHNT and CDR2 YYREEE (reference sequence). This CDR3 comprises 14 residues. V was cut by 2 bases and J by 2 bases, with 10 bases left in between. The CDR3 region has the DNA TGTGCCAGCAGCTTTACCATCCGGAACTATGGCTACACCTTC. Protein sequence: CASSFTIRNYGYTF.

The gene calls are TRBV7-2 and TRBJ1-2; the D is unclear. The CDR3 has 13 residues. Germline V gene sequence: CDR1 SGHTA, CDR2 FQGNSA. Trimming left V 5 bases short and J 8 bases short, with 15 bases between. The CDR3 DNA follows: TGTGCCAGCAGCCCCCCAGGAGGTTACGGCTACACCTTC. It specifies CASSPPGGYGYTF.

This clone was counted only a few times. The V call is TRBV5-1, the J call TRBJ1-1, with a tentative D call TRBD1 (5 bases). V lost 0 bases and J lost 10, with 16 bases in between. This CDR3 has 14 residues. Germline loops: CDR1 SGHRS, CDR2 YFSETQ. The CDR3 region is CASSLGSGAPGAFF. The CDR3 DNA is TGCGCCAGCAGCTTGGGGTCTGGGGCCCCGGGAGCTTTCTTT.

J is TRBJ1-5 and V is TRBV19; maybe TRBD1 (6 bases). Trimming shortened V by 0 bases and J by 0 bases, and 21 bases separated the two germline ends. Germline V gene lookup returns CDR1 LNHDA and CDR2 SQIVND (reference sequence). The CDR3 spans 20 residues. Here the CDR3 reads CASSIDPLTSDSYSNQPQHF. For the CDR3, the DNA is TGTGCCAGTAGTATAGATCCTCTGACCTCGGACAGCTATAGCAATCAGCCCCAGCATTTT.

The chain links TRBV5-1 to TRBJ1-1, with a possible D match to TRBD1 (5 bases). In germline, CDR1 is SGHRS, CDR2 YFSETQ. Between the trimmed V and J ends, which lost 2 bases and 5 bases, there was a span of 10 bases. This CDR3 region has 13 residues. CDR3 coding DNA: TGCGCCAGCAGCTTCGGGGGTGGAACTGAAGCTTTCTTT. Its translation is CASSFGGGTEAFF.

In DNA, the CDR3 is TGTGCCAGCAGCTTAGATTCTGGAGGGATACTGTTCTTC. As protein: CASSLDSGGILFF. The gene calls are TRBV11-3 and TRBJ2-1, with D tentatively TRBD2 (6 bases). Germline V lookup: CDR1 SGHNT, CDR2 YENEEA. Trimming removed 0 bases at V and 15 bases at J, with 15 bases between. This CDR3 spans 13 amino acids.

The rearrangement uses TRBV27 and TRBJ1-1; 8 nucleotides align to TRBD1. The junction had 4 bases not matched to a gene; V was cut back by 10 bases and J by 0 bases. Germline assignment: CDR1 MNHEY and CDR2 SMNVEV (reference sequence). The length of the CDR3 is 13 residues. CDR3 in amino acids: CATQGAVNTEAFF. CDR3 nucleotides: TGTGCCACCCAGGGGGCCGTGAACACTGAAGCTTTCTTT.

The chain uses TRBV28 and TRBJ1-1; D is possibly TRBD1 (5 bases). V was pared by 6 bases and J by 10 bases, with 15 bases between. The CDR3 runs to 12 residues. CDR1 and CDR2 from the germline V gene are MDHEN and SYDVKM. DNA of the CDR3: TGTGCCAGCAGGGACATATTAAATCCAGCTTTCTTT. Its translation is CASRDILNPAFF.

The chain joins TRBV30 to TRBJ1-2, with D unclear. Per the germline V gene, CDR1 is GTSNPN and CDR2 is SVGIG (reference sequence). The V and J ends lost 0 bases and 8 bases respectively, with 10 bases between them. The CDR3 contains 12 residues. This CDR3 reads CAWSVKSTGYTF. In DNA, the CDR3 is TGTGCCTGGAGTGTGAAAAGTACAGGCTACACCTTC.

The V call is TRBV19, the J call TRBJ2-2, with no clear D. The germline V gene has CDR1 LNHDA and CDR2 SQIVND (reference sequence). The CDR3 spans 13 residues. V dropped 1 base and J dropped 6 bases, with 6 bases sitting between them. The CDR3 here is CASSIVAAGELFF. In nucleotides, the CDR3 is TGTGCCAGTAGTATAGTGGCGGCCGGGGAGCTGTTTTTT.

This sequence joins TRBV7-9 and TRBJ1-2, with D possibly TRBD1 on 6 matching bases. Trimming shortened V by 1 base and J by 0 bases, and 9 bases separated the two germline ends. The CDR3 covers 15 residues. Germline lookup yields CDR1 SEHNR and CDR2 FQNEAQ (reference sequence). Here the CDR3 reads CASSLETGSNYGYTF. CDR3 coding DNA: TGTGCCAGCAGCTTAGAGACAGGATCTAACTATGGCTACACCTTC.

The genes are TRBV28 and TRBJ2-5; 10 positions match TRBD1. Germline V gene data show CDR1 as MDHEN and CDR2 as SYDVKM. CDR3 length equals 15 residues. V trimming: 4 bases; J trimming: 1 base; junction bases outside the gene matches: 3. The CDR3 reads CASSSGTGVQETQYF. CDR3 DNA: TGTGCCAGCAGTTCCGGGACAGGGGTCCAAGAGACCCAGTACTTC.

The rearrangement joins TRBV4-1 to TRBJ2-7, with D possibly TRBD1 on 6 matching bases. V dropped 0 bases and J dropped 4 bases, with 13 bases sitting between them. Germline CDR1 and CDR2: MGHRA and YSYEKL. This CDR3 region has 15 residues. CDR3 DNA sequence: TGCGCCAGCAGCCAAGATCAACAGGGAAGATACGAGCAGTACTTC. Its protein product is CASSQDQQGRYEQYF.

This clone has just a few counts. This chain links TRBV5-1 with TRBJ1-6; TRBD1 agrees at 8 bases. The germline V gene encodes CDR1 SGHRS and CDR2 YFSETQ. The CDR3 is made up of 16 amino acids. V trimming: 0 bases; J trimming: 8 bases; junction bases outside the gene matches: 7. The CDR3, as DNA: TGCGCCAGCAGCTTGGGGACAGGGAGAAGTGATTCACCCCTCCACTTT. Encoded protein: CASSLGTGRSDSPLHF.

Worth noting for this clone: The same CDR3 also results from other DNA sequences found in this sample. This chain links TRBV5-1 with TRBJ1-1, with no clear D. CDR3 length: 17 residues. The V end lost 0 bases, the J end lost 2 bases, and 17 bases lay between the germline ends. Germline loops: CDR1 SGHRS, CDR2 YFSETQ. The CDR3 sequence is CASSLGHRDVINTEAFF. The CDR3 nucleotides are TGCGCCAGCAGCTTGGGGCACAGAGACGTTATCAACACTGAAGCTTTCTTT.

V usage is TRBV2 and J usage is TRBJ1-5, with TRBD1 as a possible D gene (6 bases). The CDR3 runs 15 residues. V lost 7 bases and J 3 bases, leaving 16 bases between the germline ends. Looked up from germline, CDR1 is SNHLY and CDR2 is FYNNEI. CDR3 DNA: TGTGCCAGCAAGGGCCAAAACAGGGTCAATCAGCCCCAGCATTTT. It translates to CASKGQNRVNQPQHF.

This clone was seen a few times. The chain combines TRBV6-5 with TRBJ1-1, with D perhaps TRBD1 (5 bases). The CDR3 is 15 residues long. V lost 0 bases, J lost 0 bases, and 8 bases lay in between. Germline V gene data show CDR1 as MNHEY and CDR2 as SVGAGI. The CDR3 DNA is TGTGCCAGCAGTTACTCGGGGGGGATGAACACTGAAGCTTTCTTT. Translating gives CASSYSGGMNTEAFF.

The rearrangement links TRBV5-8 to TRBJ1-1, with a weak D call TRBD1 (6 bases). The CDR3 contains 15 residues. Germline lookup yields CDR1 SGHTS and CDR2 YDEGEE. Trimming took off 2 bases at V and 1 base at J, with 12 bases between the two ends. The DNA of the CDR3 is TGTGCCAGCAGCTTCCACAGGGCCCAGAACACTGAAGCTTTCTTT. It translates to CASSFHRAQNTEAFF. The full variable domain, completed using reference TRBV5-8 and TRBJ1-1, is EAGVTQSPTHLIKTRGQQATLRCSPISGHTSVYWYQQALGLGLQFLLWYDEGEERNRGNFPPRFSGRQFPNYSSELNVNALELEDSALYLCASSFHRAQNTEAFFGQGTRLTVV.

The genes are TRBV27 and TRBJ1-4, with 8 bases identical to TRBD1. Germline CDR1 and CDR2: MNHEY and SMNVEV (reference sequence). The CDR3 length is 16 residues. Losses at the gene ends were 4 bases for V and 7 bases for J; bases not matched to a gene: 11. CDR3 sequence reads: CASSSSGGGVAEKLFF. The CDR3 DNA sequence: TGTGCCAGCAGTTCCTCAGGGGGCGGGGTTGCTGAAAAACTGTTTTTT.

This chain connects TRBV19 to TRBJ2-5; D uncertain. The CDR3 spans 15 residues. Germline V gives CDR1 LNHDA, CDR2 SQIVND (reference sequence). With 1 base removed from V and 7 bases from J, the gap between germline ends came to 16 bases. This CDR3 is CASSIGGGGLGTQYF. The CDR3 region has the DNA TGTGCCAGTAGTATAGGAGGCGGCGGCTTGGGGACCCAGTACTTC.

The chain joins TRBV15 to TRBJ2-7; no definite D call. Germline assignment: CDR1 LNHNV and CDR2 YYDKDF (reference sequence). The CDR3 has 14 residues. Trimming took 0 bases from V and 6 from J, leaving 12 bases between them. CDR3 bases: TGTGCCACCAGCAGAGATCAATTACTAACCGAGCAGTACGTC. Translation gives CATSRDQLLTEQYV.

A single count supports this clone. The chain recombines TRBV29-1 with TRBJ2-3, with a tentative D call TRBD2 (5 bases). This CDR3 contains 14 residues. Trimming shortened V by 0 bases and J by 5 bases, and 12 bases separated the two germline ends. Germline V gene sequence: CDR1 SQVTM, CDR2 ANQGSEA. This chain's CDR3 is CSVEDGSSGDTQYF. CDR3 nucleotide sequence: TGCAGCGTTGAAGATGGGAGTTCCGGAGATACGCAGTATTTT.

V and J are TRBV30 and TRBJ2-7; 7 nucleotides agree with TRBD1. Germline lookup yields CDR1 GTSNPN and CDR2 SVGIG (reference sequence). CDR3 length: 12 residues. The junction had 0 bases not matched to a gene; V was cut back by 0 bases and J by 4 bases. The CDR3 loop is CAWSVQGYEQYF. The CDR3 bases are TGTGCCTGGAGTGTACAGGGGTACGAGCAGTACTTC.

J is TRBJ1-2 and V is TRBV7-8, with 10 bases that match TRBD1. The CDR3 has 20 amino acids. The junction had 22 bases not matched to a gene; V was cut back by 3 bases and J by 6 bases. CDR1 is SGHVS, CDR2 FQNEAQ, per germline. The CDR3 protein is CASSFRLENRDRGALNGYTF. The CDR3 coding sequence is TGTGCCAGCAGCTTTCGATTGGAGAATCGGGACAGGGGCGCTTTAAATGGCTACACCTTC.

Of note for this clone: Other DNA sequences in this sample translate to the same CDR3. The V gene is TRBV27, the J gene TRBJ2-1; a possible D gene is TRBD2 (5 bases). The CDR3 spans 15 residues. In germline, CDR1 is MNHEY, CDR2 SMNVEV (reference sequence). The ends were cut back, 5 bases at V and 2 bases at J, with 13 bases in the middle. CDR3 residues: CASSNRLPTYNEQFF. The CDR3 DNA is TGTGCCAGCAGTAACCGACTACCAACCTACAATGAGCAGTTCTTC.